This T cell receptor (beta chain) was recovered during a study of cytomegalovirus exposure and HLA in healthy donors (dated by TCRdb to 2015 to 2018). In the study overall: A later analysis indicated that the 120 or so validation repertoires were generated on the platform also employed for the roughly 720 repertoires of the first cohort. The study combined high-throughput TCR immunosequencing, statistical association of individual TCRs with disease status, and machine learning to predict cytomegalovirus infection status. The study was designed to test whether signatures of past pathogen exposure could be identified by cataloging public T cell receptors. A separate validation cohort of about 110 different subjects was used in addition to the approximately 700-subject first cohort.

Of note for this clone: This receptor's antigen is unknown. One base away there is no much larger clone; base qualities are not given.

Receptor libraries were prepared by the immunoSEQ multiplex PCR assay. Turning to the authors' computational methods: A statistical classification framework was built to diagnose cytomegalovirus status from the catalog of TCR beta chain sequences. Sourced from immuneACCESS, this table was stored by TCRdb with only in-frame sequences that have V and J called. A share of the clones is absent; for the studies checked, an unresolved V gene accounts for under half, and the remainder has no known explanation. The V and J calls and clone size were taken over from that table, and D and trimming were inferred from the DNA. The sample table contains 120,000 to 150,000 clones; only one count was recorded for more than 85% of them. The leading ten clones occupy 8.5% to 9.5% of the sample. The CDR3 covers 15 residues, taking in both the cysteine and the phenylalanine. The entry retains the CDR3 DNA only, 45 bases that are in frame from base 1. The germline V gene provides CDR1 MNHNS and CDR2 SASEGT. The germline V end is reduced by 1 base and the J end by 6 bases; junction bases left unmatched: 2.

Study-wide conclusions, independent of this receptor: A later analysis had no HLA typing for the validation cohort, so co-occurrence there was scored across all 130 or so repertoires. While some public TCRs were present in many individuals, most TCR sequences turned up only very rarely across donors. In both the original and validation cohorts, the classifier was reported to diagnose cytomegalovirus status with high specificity and sensitivity. Subsequent analysis determined that TCRs grouped into clusters in the first cohort also showed a tendency toward co-occurrence across the roughly 110 validation repertoires, and approximately 94% of cluster scores exceeded 0. A few of the identified cytomegalovirus-associated TCR beta chains were confirmed in vitro to be specific for cytomegalovirus antigens. The study gave a list of under 200 TCR beta chains associated with cytomegalovirus. According to the authors, the approach could potentially be generalized to other disease states and immunological phenotypes.

The donors belonged to the validation cohort of roughly 120 subjects, which was separate from the approximately 700-subject first cohort. The sequenced sample consisted of PBMCs. This TCR came from a man aged 18 to 35 in good health and CMV-seropositive. The chain is made from TRBV6-1 and TRBJ2-1; 11 bases in the junction line up with TRBD2. The sequenced DNA: TGTGCCAGCAGTGAAGTTAGCGGGGGGGCCAATGAGCAGTTCTTC. Translated, it reads CASSEVSGGANEQFF.